These T cell receptor beta chains were read from a single sample in a study of cytomegalovirus exposure and HLA in healthy donors. Sequencing was performed with immunoSEQ multiplex PCR; in TCRdb, only in-frame clones are kept and a portion is missing. The sample shows around 150,000 clones, roughly 80% of them seen only once. Material for sequencing was PBMCs. Source of these receptors: a man aged 25 to 40 in good health and CMV-seronegative. CDR3s include the opening cysteine and the closing phenylalanine or tryptophan. The D gene is left open where the match is weak. Size is omitted from some rows. Given values are once, few, many or a class for expanded clones.

j_call | cdr3_length | clone_size | d_call | v_call | cdr3_nt | cdr3_aa
TRBJ2-4 | 14 | . | TRBD2 | TRBV19 | TGTGCCAGTGGCGGACTAGCGGGAAAAAACATTCAGTACTTC | CASGGLAGKNIQYF
TRBJ1-1 | 15 | . | . | TRBV30 | TGTGCCTGGAGCTTGGGAGGGGGGCCCAACACTGAAGCTTTCTTT | CAWSLGGGPNTEAFF
TRBJ1-2 | 12 | . | . | TRBV2 | TGTGCCAGCTCGACAGAAATTGGTGGCTACACCTTC | CASSTEIGGYTF
TRBJ2-7 | 15 | . | TRBD1 | TRBV5-1 | TGCGCCAGCAGCCTGGCCGGGACAGCAGCCTACGAGCAGTACTTC | CASSLAGTAAYEQYF
TRBJ1-1 | 13 | . | . | TRBV6-1 | TGTGCCAGCAGTGGGCAATTGAACACTGAAGCTTTCTTT | CASSGQLNTEAFF
TRBJ2-6 | 15 | . | TRBD1 | TRBV28 | TGTGCCAGCAGTATTACAGGGGCTGGGGCCAACGTCCTGACTTTC | CASSITGAGANVLTF
TRBJ1-2 | 11 | . | . | TRBV30 | TGTGTTCTTGACAGTACTTATGGCTACACCTTC | CVLDSTYGYTF
TRBJ2-3 | 15 | . | . | TRBV5-4 | TGTGCCAGCAGCTTGGGTCAGGGGACCGCAGATACGCAGTATTTT | CASSLGQGTADTQYF
TRBJ2-7 | 13 | . | . | TRBV28 | TGTGCCAGCACCGGGGTTGAGGGCTACGAGCAGTACTTC | CASTGVEGYEQYF
TRBJ2-1 | 14 | . | . | TRBV9 | TGTGCCAGCAGCGTAGCTACTACCCTCAATGAGCAGTTCTTC | CASSVATTLNEQFF
TRBJ1-1 | 15 | . | . | TRBV29-1 | TGCAGCGTTGCCCTCTTACAGATGATGAACACTGAAGCTTTCTTT | CSVALLQMMNTEAFF
TRBJ2-7 | 15 | . | TRBD1 | TRBV30 | TGTGCCTGGAGTAAAAGACAGGGATCTACCTACGAGCAGTACTTC | CAWSKRQGSTYEQYF
TRBJ1-1 | 14 | . | TRBD1 | TRBV6-1 | TGTGCCAGTCGAGAACCGGGACAGTACACTGAAGCTTTCTTT | CASREPGQYTEAFF
TRBJ2-3 | 16 | once | . | TRBV5-1 | TGCGCCAGCAGCGGTTCTCCCGCGCCGTCCACAGATACGCAGTATTTT | CASSGSPAPSTDTQYF
TRBJ1-2 | 15 | . | TRBD1 | TRBV6-5 | TGTGCCAGCAGTTACTCGATATCAGGGGGCTATGGCTACACCTTC | CASSYSISGGYGYTF
TRBJ2-3 | 16 | . | TRBD2 | TRBV5-4 | TGTGCCAGCAGCTCACTAGCGGGAGTGGTCACAGATACGCAGTATTTT | CASSSLAGVVTDTQYF
TRBJ2-2 | 16 | . | . | TRBV6-5 | TGTGCCAGCAGTTACTTAGGTGGAGCGAACACCGGGGAGCTGTTTTTT | CASSYLGGANTGELFF
TRBJ2-7 | 13 | . | TRBD1 | TRBV19 | TGTGCCCTCGGACAGGGCACAATCTACGAGCAGTACTTC | CALGQGTIYEQYF
TRBJ1-2 | 15 | . | . | TRBV28 | TGTGCCAGCATTCGGGGGGGAGGGGCGAGAATGAGCTACACCTTC | CASIRGGGARMSYTF
TRBJ2-7 | 14 | . | TRBD1 | TRBV6-1 | TGTGCCAGCAGTGAATGGACAGGAGGCTACGAGCAGTACTTC | CASSEWTGGYEQYF
TRBJ1-1 | 14 | few | . | TRBV6-5 | TGTGCCAGCAGTCATTCTTCAGTTAACACTGAAGCTTTCTTT | CASSHSSVNTEAFF
TRBJ1-1 | 15 | . | . | TRBV11-2 | TGTGCCAGCAGCACCCTGACAGGTATGAACACTGAAGCTTTCTTT | CASSTLTGMNTEAFF
TRBJ2-3 | 16 | . | TRBD2 | TRBV9 | TGTGCCAGCAGCGGCCACCTGGGACTAGCGACGGATACGCAGTATTTT | CASSGHLGLATDTQYF
TRBJ1-1 | 13 | . | . | TRBV6-5 | TGTGCCAGCAGGACTCCCCTGTGGACTGAAGCTTTCTTT | CASRTPLWTEAFF
TRBJ1-2 | 11 | few | . | TRBV5-6 | TGTGCCAGCAGCTTTAGTCGACTTTACACCTTC | CASSFSRLYTF
TRBJ2-7 | 14 | . | TRBD2 | TRBV12-5 | TGTGCTAGTGGTCCTCGCGGGAGGGCCTACGAGCAGTACTTC | CASGPRGRAYEQYF
TRBJ2-7 | 15 | . | TRBD1 | TRBV6-5 | TGTGCCAGCAGCCCCTCCGGAGGACAGGGCTACGAGCAGTACTTC | CASSPSGGQGYEQYF
TRBJ2-7 | 14 | . | TRBD1 | TRBV27 | TGTGCCAGCCAAGGGACAGGGAGCTCCTACGAGCAGTACTTC | CASQGTGSSYEQYF
TRBJ2-3 | 15 | . | TRBD2 | TRBV5-4 | TGTGCCAGCAGCCAAGCGGGAGGGCCCACAGATACGCAGTATTTT | CASSQAGGPTDTQYF
TRBJ1-2 | 14 | . | . | TRBV6-1 | TGTGCCAGCAGTACCCAGGGTAGAGACTATGGCTACACCTTC | CASSTQGRDYGYTF
TRBJ1-1 | 13 | . | . | TRBV7-2 | TGTGCCAGCAGCTTACGGGGAAACACTGAAGCTTTCTTT | CASSLRGNTEAFF
TRBJ1-4 | 17 | . | TRBD1 | TRBV5-1 | TGCGCCAGCAGCGCCGGACAGGGCCCTTCCCCGGAGGTAAAACTGTTTTTT | CASSAGQGPSPEVKLFF
TRBJ1-2 | 18 | . | TRBD1 | TRBV5-1 | TGCGCCAGCATGCTCAACTCCTATACCGGGACAGGGGCCTATGGCTACACCTTC | CASMLNSYTGTGAYGYTF
TRBJ2-3 | 16 | . | . | TRBV16 | TGTGCCAGCAGCCAATCAGCTCCTCCTAGCACAGATACGCAGTATTTT | CASSQSAPPSTDTQYF
TRBJ2-2 | 14 | few | . | TRBV9 | TGTGCCAGCAGCGCCGGGACGAACACCGGGGAGCTGTTTTTT | CASSAGTNTGELFF
TRBJ2-7 | 14 | . | . | TRBV5-1 | TGCGCCAGCAGCTTGGGTGGCCAGGGTGGTGAGCAGTACTTC | CASSLGGQGGEQYF
TRBJ2-2 | 15 | . | TRBD1 | TRBV9 | TGTGCCAGCAGCCAGAACCCCCAGGGGGCTGGGGAGCTGTTTTTT | CASSQNPQGAGELFF
TRBJ2-3 | 14 | . | . | TRBV7-9 | TGTGCCAGCAGCTTGAGAGGCCAAGCGGATACGCAGTATTTT | CASSLRGQADTQYF
TRBJ2-7 | 15 | . | TRBD2 | TRBV6-5 | TGTGCCGGCAGTTACTCGTGGGGAGGGAGCTACGAGCAGTACTTC | CAGSYSWGGSYEQYF
TRBJ1-4 | 13 | . | . | TRBV6-5 | TGTGCCAGCAGGGAGGGGAAGAATGAAAAACTGTTTTTT | CASREGKNEKLFF
TRBJ2-1 | 12 | once | . | TRBV29-1 | TGCAGCGTCCGGGTCTCCTACAATGAGCAGTTCTTC | CSVRVSYNEQFF
TRBJ1-6 | 15 | . | . | TRBV7-9 | TGTGCCAGCAGCCAACAGGCTACGGGTAATTCACCCCTCCACTTT | CASSQQATGNSPLHF
TRBJ1-5 | 17 | . | . | TRBV23-1 | TGCGCCAGCAGTCAATCTCTGGCTGCCACCTCGAATCAGCCCCAGCATTTT | CASSQSLAATSNQPQHF
TRBJ2-7 | 12 | once | . | TRBV30 | TGTGCCTGGAGCCGAGGCACCTACGAGCAGTACTTC | CAWSRGTYEQYF
TRBJ2-7 | 15 | once | TRBD2 | TRBV5-6 | TGTGCCAGCAGCTTAGGGCTAGCGGGGACCTACGAGCAGTACTTC | CASSLGLAGTYEQYF
TRBJ2-7 | 16 | . | TRBD1 | TRBV19 | TGTGCCAGTAGTATTGTGGCGGGACAGGGAATTCAAGAGCAGTACTTC | CASSIVAGQGIQEQYF
TRBJ2-3 | 13 | . | . | TRBV6-1 | TGTGCCAGCAGTGAATGGGCCACAGATACGCAGTATTTT | CASSEWATDTQYF
TRBJ1-2 | 14 | . | . | TRBV28 | TGTGCCAGCAGTCACGGAGGGGATAACTATGGCTACACCTTC | CASSHGGDNYGYTF
TRBJ2-2 | 15 | once | TRBD2 | TRBV11-2 | TGTGCCAGCAGTTCTAGCGGGTCGAACACCGGGGAGCTGTTTTTT | CASSSSGSNTGELFF
TRBJ1-2 | 13 | . | . | TRBV19 | TGTGCCAGTAGTATAATTGAGGGAGAGGGCTACACCTTC | CASSIIEGEGYTF
TRBJ1-4 | 13 | few | . | TRBV7-9 | TGTGCCAGCAGCAGGGAGGGTAATGAAAAACTGTTTTTT | CASSREGNEKLFF
TRBJ2-3 | 15 | . | TRBD2 | TRBV6-5 | TGTGCCAGCAGTACCCCGGGGGGACTCACAGATACGCAGTATTTT | CASSTPGGLTDTQYF